This T cell receptor beta chain was obtained from a study of beta chain features in type 1 diabetes. General study results and limits: In cDNA sequencing, cells with high TCR expression could be over-represented. The VDJ junctions of type 1 diabetes patients carried fewer insertions and more deletions. Shortening of TCRB CDR3s, moderate but significant, appeared in all four CD4+ subsets of Type 1 diabetes patients.

V lost 2 bases and J lost 8, with 12 bases in between. The CDR3 totals 13 residues. Looked up from germline, CDR1 is MNHEY and CDR2 is SMNVEV (reference sequence). Reverse transcription of all isolated RNA meant that expressed TCRB transcripts were sequenced. Sequenced by immunoSEQ multiplex PCR; TCRdb stores in-frame clones only, minus some. The sample contains about 160,000 clones, around 8.6% of which appear only once. Cell sorting via CD45RO/CCR7/CD25/CD127/CD95/CD27 was performed to obtain CD4+ naive, central memory, regulatory and stem cell-like memory cells. Each of the sorted populations had a purity greater than 95%. A note on this clone: The target antigen is unknown.

This chain links TRBV27 with TRBJ1-2; the D gene is possibly TRBD1 (6 bases). This clonotype was obtained from a woman aged 18 to 35 with type 1 diabetes. Specimen: central memory CD4+ T cells from blood. CDR3 amino acids: CASSLNRARGYTF. For the CDR3, the DNA is TGTGCCAGCAGTTTAAACAGGGCTAGGGGCTACACCTTC.